This is a list of T cell receptor beta chains from one sample in a study of vaccination and CD4 T cells after COVID-19. TCRdb analysed the PCR reads with MiXCR anew, one entry per CDR3 protein. The sample holds 20,000 or so distinct CDR3 sequences, roughly 50% seen once. Their antigens remain unidentified. The source material was CD4+ T cells from blood, cultured in vitro. The receptors come from a human donor who had recovered from COVID-19. Each CDR3 is given with its conserved first and last residue. A D gene is named only where the DNA matches it firmly. The size field is filled for only some rows; it gives once, few, many or a size class.

V gene	D gene	clone size	J gene	CDR3 DNA	CDR3 protein
TRBV20-1	TRBD2	-	TRBJ2-5	TGCAGCCCTTCGACTAGCGGGAGGCCGGGACAAGAGACCCAGTACTTC	CSPSTSGRPGQETQYF
TRBV28	-	few	TRBJ2-3	TGTGCCAGCAGTTTTTTCCGACAGAGCACAGATACGCAGTATTTT	CASSFFRQSTDTQYF
TRBV10-1	-	-	TRBJ1-1	TGCGCCAGCAGTGAGAGTCTGGGGAACACTGAAGCTTTCTTT	CASSESLGNTEAFF
TRBV20-1	TRBD2	-	TRBJ2-3	TGCAGTGCTCCCGCCGGGACTAGCATATGGAATACGCAGTATTTT	CSAPAGTSIWNTQYF
TRBV6-1	TRBD2	-	TRBJ2-5	TGTGCCAGCGGCAACGGACTAGCTGGTGAGGTAGAAGAGACCCAGTACTTC	CASGNGLAGEVEETQYF
TRBV12-3/TRBV12-4	-	once	TRBJ1-2	TGTGCCAGCAGCCCCGGGGGCGGGGGGCACTTC	CASSPGGGGHF
TRBV7-8	-	-	TRBJ1-6	TGTGCCAGCAGCTTATCTACTACACCGGGAGGTTCACCCCTCCACTTT	CASSLSTTPGGSPLHF
TRBV20-1	-	-	TRBJ1-5	TGCAGTGCTAGAGCCCTACAGGGAGCGGCTCAGCCCCAGCATTTT	CSARALQGAAQPQHF
TRBV5-1	-	-	TRBJ2-5	TGCGCCAGCAGGTTAGAAGGGGCGGCACTAGAGACCCAGTACTTC	CASRLEGAALETQYF
TRBV15	-	once	TRBJ1-4	TGTGCCACCCAACCCCGACGGACAGCTAATGAAAAACTGTTTTTT	CATQPRRTANEKLFF
TRBV20-1	-	-	TRBJ2-1	TGCAGTGCTGGCCATTGGAGGTCCTACAATGAGCAGTTCTTC	CSAGHWRSYNEQFF
TRBV7-2	-	few	TRBJ2-2	TGTGCCAGCAGCTCCCTTCGCTCTAGGACCGGGGAGCTGTTTTTT	CASSSLRSRTGELFF
TRBV20-1	-	-	TRBJ1-5	TGCAGTGCTAGAGATCCGGACACCAGCCCCCAGCATTTT	CSARDPDTSPQHF
TRBV20-1	TRBD2	-	TRBJ2-3	TGCAGTGCTCCGCGTGCTAGCGGAGAATTCACAGATACGCAGTATTTT	CSAPRASGEFTDTQYF
TRBV28	-	-	TRBJ1-5	TGTGCCAGCAGTTTCTGGGGGAATAGCAATCAGCCCCAGCATTTT	CASSFWGNSNQPQHF
TRBV12-3/TRBV12-4	-	-	TRBJ1-4	TGTGCCAGCACCGACACCGGACGCGAAAAACTGTTTTTT	CASTDTGREKLFF
TRBV6-5	TRBD1	-	TRBJ1-3	TGTGCCAGCAGTTTCGACAGGGGGAGCGGAAACACCATATATTTT	CASSFDRGSGNTIYF
TRBV10-3	-	-	TRBJ2-7	TGTGCCACTTCTCCCCCCTCGACACCGACCCGTCGGAACGGCAAGTACTTC	CATSPPSTPTRRNGKYF
TRBV19	TRBD1	few	TRBJ1-1	TGTGCCAGTAAGGGCGGGACAGGGGTGACTGAAGCTTTCTTT	CASKGGTGVTEAFF
TRBV11-2	-	-	TRBJ1-2	TGTGCCAGCAGCCCGGGGGAAGGCTACGCCTTC	CASSPGEGYAF
TRBV19	-	few	TRBJ1-2	TGTGCCAGTAGGACCCGGGGAACCCATGGCTACACCTTC	CASRTRGTHGYTF
TRBV29-1	-	few	TRBJ2-7	TGCAGCGCGGAGGGGGAGACGGGCTACGAGCAGTACTTC	CSAEGETGYEQYF
TRBV10-2	-	once	TRBJ1-1	TGCGCCAGCTCAGGACAGAGATACACTGAAGCTTTCTTT	CASSGQRYTEAFF
TRBV11-3	-	few	TRBJ2-3	TGTGCCAGCAGCTTCGGACTTGGGGGCACAGATACGCAGTATTTT	CASSFGLGGTDTQYF